Reported below is one T cell receptor beta chain. Its target is unknown. The data originate from a study of EBV T-cell therapy then PD-1 blockade in nasopharyngeal carcinoma. Data came from immunoSEQ multiplex PCR; TCRdb stores just in-frame clones and leaves some out. This sample yields about 14,000 clones, of which approximately 80% are seen a single time; under 35% belongs to the top ten. V was pared by 5 bases and J by 4 bases, with 11 bases between. This CDR3 is built from 13 residues. CDR1 and CDR2 from the germline V gene are MNHEY and SMNVEV (reference sequence). As for treatment: AdE1-LMPpoly-expanded autologous EBV-specific T-cell therapy followed by anti-PD-1 nivolumab.

The gene calls are TRBV27 and TRBJ1-1; D is unresolved. The specimen comprised CD8+ T cells from blood, sampled at roughly day 110 from a patient whose treatment included autologous EBV-specific T cells and nivolumab. This clonotype was obtained from a man aged 35-49 years with nasopharyngeal carcinoma. The CDR3 here is CASSISLGTEAFF. DNA for the CDR3: TGTGCCAGCAGTATCAGCCTTGGCACTGAAGCTTTCTTT.